This T cell receptor (beta chain) was identified in a study of CD8 T cells in Susac syndrome. Study-wide results and caveats: As the study acknowledged, the number of individuals who were part of its TCR sequencing and HLA analysis was relatively small.

The length of the CDR3 is 17 residues. CDR1 SGHVS and CDR2 FQNEAQ come from the germline V gene. Losses at the gene ends were 1 base for V and 2 bases for J; bases not matched to a gene: 6. Sequencing of TCR beta covered CD8+ and CD4+ T cells obtained from blood. Points on this clonotype: Its antigen remains unknown.

RNA totalling about 0.45 to 1 ug underwent reverse transcription with random hexamers. A single record per CDR3 protein comes from TCRdb applying MiXCR to the immunoSEQ multiplex PCR reads. The data contain 180,000 or so distinct CDR3 sequences, about 95% of them singletons. This clonotype was sampled from a human donor in good health. The chain carries TRBV7-8 and TRBJ2-3, with 10 positions matching TRBD2. Sequenced: CD4+ T cells from PBMCs. CDR3 sequence (DNA): TGTGCCAGCAGCTTAGTGAATAGCGGGAGGTCCACAGATACGCAGTATTTT. Translation: CASSLVNSGRSTDTQYF.